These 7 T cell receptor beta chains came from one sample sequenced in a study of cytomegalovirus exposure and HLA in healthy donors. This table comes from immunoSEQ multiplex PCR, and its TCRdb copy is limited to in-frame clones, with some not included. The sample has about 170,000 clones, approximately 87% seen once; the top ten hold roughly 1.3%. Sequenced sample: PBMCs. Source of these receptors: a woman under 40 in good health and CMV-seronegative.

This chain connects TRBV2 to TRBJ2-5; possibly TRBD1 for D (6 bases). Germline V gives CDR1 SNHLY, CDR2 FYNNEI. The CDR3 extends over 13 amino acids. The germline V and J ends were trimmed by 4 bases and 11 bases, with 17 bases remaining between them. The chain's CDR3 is CASSGAQGTGQYF. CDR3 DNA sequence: TGTGCCAGCAGTGGGGCGCAGGGCACAGGGCAGTACTTC.

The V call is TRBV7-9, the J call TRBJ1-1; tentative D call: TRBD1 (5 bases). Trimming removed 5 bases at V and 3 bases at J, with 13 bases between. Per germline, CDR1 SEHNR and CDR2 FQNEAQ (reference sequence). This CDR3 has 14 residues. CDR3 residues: CASSAGLGDTEAFF. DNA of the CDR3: TGTGCCAGCAGCGCGGGACTCGGGGACACTGAAGCTTTCTTT.

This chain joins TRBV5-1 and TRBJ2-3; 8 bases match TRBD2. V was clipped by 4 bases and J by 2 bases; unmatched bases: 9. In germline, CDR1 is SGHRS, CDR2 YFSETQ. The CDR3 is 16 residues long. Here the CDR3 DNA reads TGCGCCAGCAGCCTTGCGGGGGGCCTTGTCACAGATACGCAGTATTTT. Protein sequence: CASSLAGGLVTDTQYF.

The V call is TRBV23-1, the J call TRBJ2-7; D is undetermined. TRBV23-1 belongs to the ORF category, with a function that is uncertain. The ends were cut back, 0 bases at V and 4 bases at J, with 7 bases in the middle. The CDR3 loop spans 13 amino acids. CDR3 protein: CASSQSSRYEQYF. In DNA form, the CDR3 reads TGCGCCAGCAGTCAATCATCCAGATACGAGCAGTACTTC.

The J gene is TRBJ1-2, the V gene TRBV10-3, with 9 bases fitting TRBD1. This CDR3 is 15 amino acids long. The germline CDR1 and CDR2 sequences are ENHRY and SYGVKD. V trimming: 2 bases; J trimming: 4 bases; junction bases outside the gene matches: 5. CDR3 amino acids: CAISEGDRGTYGYTF. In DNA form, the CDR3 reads TGTGCCATCAGTGAGGGCGACAGGGGGACCTATGGCTACACCTTC.

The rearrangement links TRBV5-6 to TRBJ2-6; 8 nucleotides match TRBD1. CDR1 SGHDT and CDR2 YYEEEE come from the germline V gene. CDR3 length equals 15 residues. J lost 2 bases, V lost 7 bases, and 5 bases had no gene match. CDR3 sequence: CASQRRGPGANVLTF. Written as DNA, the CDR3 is TGTGCCAGCCAGCGCAGGGGGCCTGGGGCCAACGTCCTGACTTTC.

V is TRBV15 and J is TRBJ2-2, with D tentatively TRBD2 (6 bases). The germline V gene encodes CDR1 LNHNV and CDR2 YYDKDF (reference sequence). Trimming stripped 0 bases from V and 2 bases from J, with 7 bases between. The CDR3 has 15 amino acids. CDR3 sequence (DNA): TGTGCCACCAGCAGAGAGGCGGGAAACACCGGGGAGCTGTTTTTT. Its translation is CATSREAGNTGELFF.